The present T cell receptor beta chain was sequenced within a study of control samples from healthy donors and cancer patients. Clones were read by immunoSEQ multiplex PCR, and TCRdb kept only the in-frame ones, dropping some. The table records 110,000 to 150,000 clones, approximately 91% of them present only once. CDR1 is MNHEY and CDR2 is SVGAGI in the germline V gene. This CDR3 has 13 amino acids. Deletions cut 6 bases from V and 5 bases from J, with 13 bases between. The chain links TRBV6-5 to TRBJ2-5; tentatively, D is TRBD2 (5 bases). Material for sequencing was blood. The TCR originated in a man younger than 45 in good health. The CDR3 loop is CASSSREGETQYF. The CDR3 DNA reads as TGTGCCAGCAGCTCCCGGGAAGGGGAGACCCAGTACTTC.